The sequence of this T cell receptor (beta chain) was determined in a study of T-cell memory formation after mild COVID-19. Study context: Clustering of TCRs was largely donor specific. Findings and limits, study-wide: Mainly in CM and EM were contracting CD4+ clones; CD8+ were in EMRA. Later expanders leaned toward CD4+, whereas clones contracting from day 15 to 85 were balanced CD4/CD8.

Amplification by 5'RACE using constant-segment primers produced TCR alpha and TCR beta cDNA libraries that carried sample barcodes and UMIs. TCRdb ran MiXCR on the 5' RACE reads and lists one entry per CDR3 protein. The sample includes 300,000 to 400,000 distinct CDR3 sequences, approximately 27% seen only once; the top ten take roughly 13%. Worth noting for this clonotype: What it recognizes is unknown.

The CDR3 is 11 amino acids. Germline V gene lookup returns CDR1 SGHRS and CDR2 YFSETQ. Between the trimmed V and J ends, which lost 4 bases and 7 bases, there was a span of 9 bases. V and J are TRBV5-1 and TRBJ2-7; no reliable D call. The material sequenced was PBMCs or a T cell subset sorted from them (not recorded which). The TCR was taken from an adult woman who had mild COVID-19 (a few samples of this study predate the infection). Cell type and time point are not known. CDR3 sequence: CASSANGEQYF. In DNA form, the CDR3 reads TGCGCCAGCAGCGCTAATGGGGAGCAGTACTTC.